This T cell receptor beta chain was identified during a study of blood T cell repertoires in COVID-19. There are 14 residues in the CDR3. Losses at the gene ends were 6 bases for V and 5 bases for J; bases not matched to a gene: 4. In germline, CDR1 is LNHDA, CDR2 SQIVND (reference sequence). Sequencing used immunoSEQ multiplex PCR; TCRdb keeps in-frame clones, though not all of them. This sample has a few hundred thousand clones; roughly 88% occur once, and the top ten carry about 1.4%. The rearrangement uses TRBV19 and TRBJ1-6; 7 bases are a match to TRBD1. The sequenced material came from peripheral blood. This TCR came from a woman between 40 and 55 years old who had recovered from COVID-19. The CDR3 bases are TGTGCCAGTAGCCTGGGACAGAATAATTCACCCCTCCACTTT. Its protein product is CASSLGQNNSPLHF.